A selection of T cell receptor beta chains follows, all from one sample in a study of tumor and adjacent non-tumor tissue in lung cancer. From the multiplex PCR reads, TCRdb called clonotypes with MiXCR, one entry per CDR3 protein. The table has some 84,000 distinct CDR3 sequences, around three fifths seen once. The sequenced sample consisted of lung tumor tissue. These receptors came from a man in his 70s with non-small cell lung cancer. CDR3s include the opening cysteine and the closing phenylalanine or tryptophan. Fields, in order: D gene, V gene, clone size, J gene, CDR3 DNA, CDR3 protein. A D gene is named only where the DNA matches it firmly. Size is omitted from some rows. Given values are once, few, many or a class for expanded clones.

D gene: NA; V gene: TRBV11-2; clone size: NA; J gene: TRBJ2-2; CDR3 DNA: TGTGCCAGCAGTCCAAACCTAATCTCGGACACCGAGGAGCTGTTTTTT; CDR3 protein: CASSPNLISDTEELFF
D gene: NA; V gene: TRBV29-1; clone size: many; J gene: TRBJ2-2; CDR3 DNA: TGCAGCGGGGGACACCAAGCCGGGGAGCTGTTTTTT; CDR3 protein: CSGGHQAGELFF
D gene: NA; V gene: TRBV4-1; clone size: NA; J gene: TRBJ1-1; CDR3 DNA: TGCACCAGCAGCCAAGATCCATCATCCTTGTCTGAGGCTTTCTTT; CDR3 protein: CTSSQDPSSLSEAFF
D gene: NA; V gene: TRBV6-1; clone size: many; J gene: TRBJ1-5; CDR3 DNA: TGTGCCAGCAGTGAAGGAGGAGGACATCAGCCCCAGCATTTT; CDR3 protein: CASSEGGGHQPQHF
D gene: NA; V gene: TRBV5-6; clone size: NA; J gene: TRBJ2-1; CDR3 DNA: TGTACCAGCAGCTTGGACTCACGGAATGAGCACTTCTTC; CDR3 protein: CTSSLDSRNEHFF
D gene: TRBD1; V gene: TRBV11-3; clone size: NA; J gene: TRBJ2-3; CDR3 DNA: TGTACCAGCAGCTTTGGGACAGGGAGCAGAGATGCGCAGTATTTT; CDR3 protein: CTSSFGTGSRDAQYF
D gene: TRBD1; V gene: TRBV29-1; clone size: NA; J gene: TRBJ2-7; CDR3 DNA: TGCAGCGTCGGAGGACAGGGCGAGCAGTACTTC; CDR3 protein: CSVGGQGEQYF
D gene: NA; V gene: TRBV4-1; clone size: NA; J gene: TRBJ1-2; CDR3 DNA: TGTGCCAGCAGCCCAAGACAGAACTATAACTATGGCTACACCTTC; CDR3 protein: CASSPRQNYNYGYTF
D gene: NA; V gene: TRBV6-1; clone size: few; J gene: TRBJ2-6; CDR3 DNA: TGTGCTAGTAGTGCCAAGGACAGCTCTGGGGCCAATGTCCTGACTTTC; CDR3 protein: CASSAKDSSGANVLTF
D gene: NA; V gene: TRBV4-2; clone size: NA; J gene: TRBJ1-1; CDR3 DNA: TGCGCCAGCAGCCAAGATTATATCGTAGCTTTCTTT; CDR3 protein: CASSQDYIVAFF
D gene: NA; V gene: TRBV5-4; clone size: NA; J gene: TRBJ1-2; CDR3 DNA: TGTGCCAGCAGCTCCGAGGGCAGGGTGAGGGGCTATACCTTC; CDR3 protein: CASSSEGRVRGYTF
D gene: NA; V gene: TRBV29-1; clone size: NA; J gene: TRBJ2-7; CDR3 DNA: TGCTGCGTTCAAGGAAACTCCTACGAGCAGTATTTC; CDR3 protein: CCVQGNSYEQYF
D gene: NA; V gene: TRBV5-4; clone size: NA; J gene: TRBJ1-1; CDR3 DNA: TGTGCCAGCAGCCAAGTCCCCATAGAACCGAGGACTGAAGCTTTCTTT; CDR3 protein: CASSQVPIEPRTEAFF
D gene: TRBD2; V gene: TRBV5-5; clone size: NA; J gene: TRBJ2-3; CDR3 DNA: TGTGCCAGCAGCTTAGAAGGGACTAGCGGCACAGATACGCAGTATTTT; CDR3 protein: CASSLEGTSGTDTQYF
D gene: NA; V gene: TRBV6-6; clone size: once; J gene: TRBJ2-7; CDR3 DNA: TGTGCCAGCGGTTGGTGCAGGTATGCCGAGCAATACTTC; CDR3 protein: CASGWCRYAEQYF